Shown below are 18 T cell receptor beta chains from a single sample sequenced in a study of blood T cells in healthy people across ages. Alongside a J-beta primer mix, a sample-barcoded 5' primer served in a second PCR lasting about 7 to 12 cycles. TCRdb called the 5' RACE reads again in MiXCR, with one record for every CDR3 protein. The sample carries 700,000 to 950,000 distinct CDR3 sequences, 55% to 75% recorded once. Source material: blood. The receptors here all came from a young man in good health.

This clonotype was counted only a few times. The rearrangement links TRBV7-2 to TRBJ2-7; D not certain. CDR3 size: 14 residues. Germline CDR1 SGHTA, CDR2 FQGNSA. Deletions cut 0 bases from V and 2 bases from J, with 8 bases between. The CDR3 DNA sequence: TGTGCCAGCAGCTTAGCGATGAGCACCTACGAGCAGTACTTC. This translates into CASSLAMSTYEQYF. Looking up the rest from reference TRBV7-2 and TRBJ2-7 gives the full variable domain: GAGVSQSPSNKVTEKGKDVELRCDPISGHTALYWYRQSLGQGLEFLIYFQGNSAPDKSGLPSDRFSAERTGGSVSTLTIQRTQQEDSAVYLCASSLAMSTYEQYFGPGTRLTVT.

The chain has TRBV12-3 or TRBV12-4 and TRBJ2-1, with a weak D call TRBD2 (5 bases). Between the trimmed V and J ends, which lost 0 bases and 8 bases, there was a span of 11 bases. The CDR3 has 14 amino acids. This CDR3 is CASSLAHTRDEQFF. CDR3 nucleotide sequence: TGTGCCAGCAGTTTAGCGCACACTAGAGATGAGCAGTTCTTC.

This chain connects TRBV28 to TRBJ1-2, with D uncertain. This CDR3 is 13 amino acids long. Germline V gene sequence: CDR1 MDHEN, CDR2 SYDVKM. V dropped 6 bases and J dropped 4 bases, with 12 bases sitting between them. This CDR3 is CASSLPSGYGYTF. In DNA, the CDR3 is TGTGCCAGCAGCCTTCCGTCGGGCTATGGCTACACCTTC.

This clonotype was found a few times. The chain employs TRBV20-1 and TRBJ2-7; the match to TRBD2 covers 10 bases. Trimming cost V 6 bases and J 0 bases; bases outside gene matches: 14. Germline-derived CDR1 and CDR2 are DFQATT and SNEGSKA (reference sequence). CDR3 length equals 17 residues. CDR3: CSAPGGLATLPSYEQYF. CDR3 DNA sequence: TGCAGTGCCCCAGGGGGACTAGCGACACTACCCTCCTACGAGCAGTACTTC.

There are a few counts of this clonotype. V usage is TRBV3-1 and J usage is TRBJ2-5, with D possibly being TRBD1 or TRBD2 (7 bases each). The better agreement between TRBJ2-7 and the DNA end casts doubt on the J call. The CDR3 runs to 16 residues. Per germline, CDR1 LGHDT and CDR2 YNNKEL (reference sequence). In nucleotides, the CDR3 is TGTGCCAGCAGTTTTAGGGGGCGGGGGCATTCCTACGAGCAGTACTTC. Translation gives CASSFRGRGHSYEQYF.

V is TRBV9 and J is TRBJ2-7, with 11 nucleotides matching TRBD2. The V gene's germline CDR1 is SGDLS and CDR2 YYNGEE. Losses at the gene ends were 3 bases for V and 5 bases for J; bases not matched to a gene: 7. The CDR3 totals 15 residues. DNA for the CDR3: TGTGCCAGCAGCGACACTAGCGGGAGTAGTAACGAGCAGTACTTC. As protein: CASSDTSGSSNEQYF.

This chain uses TRBV6-1 with TRBJ2-1; D gene uncertain. The CDR3 is 15 amino acids. Trimming left V 6 bases short and J 4 bases short, with 16 bases between. Per the germline V gene, CDR1 is MNHNS and CDR2 is SASEGT. This CDR3 is CASREFAQTYNEQFF. The CDR3, as DNA: TGTGCCAGCAGGGAGTTTGCTCAGACATACAATGAGCAGTTCTTC.

The rearrangement links TRBV6-5 to TRBJ2-3; 8 bases agree with TRBD2. The J segment lost 0 bases and the V segment lost 5 bases, leaving 4 bases of the junction unmatched. Germline V gives CDR1 MNHEY, CDR2 SVGAGI. There are 15 residues in the CDR3. The CDR3 region is CASSRKRGSTDTQYF. In DNA, the CDR3 is TGTGCCAGCAGTAGGAAGCGGGGGAGCACAGATACGCAGTATTTT.

This clonotype was seen a few times. The chain joins TRBV4-2 to TRBJ2-1, with D possibly being TRBD1 (7 bases). Trimming removed 0 bases from V and 9 bases from J, with 21 bases in between. This CDR3 has 17 residues. The germline gives CDR1 LGHNA, CDR2 YNFKEQ. CDR3 in amino acids: CASSQDGGRGVPGEQFF. The CDR3 bases are TGTGCCAGCAGCCAAGATGGCGGCAGGGGGGTTCCCGGTGAGCAGTTCTTC.

The chain links TRBV7-9 to TRBJ2-1, with D hard to call. Trimming took 1 base from V and 0 from J, leaving 7 bases between them. Germline assignment: CDR1 SEHNR and CDR2 FQNEAQ (reference sequence). This CDR3 is 15 amino acids long. The CDR3 DNA reads TGTGCCAGCAGCTTAGTCCGGAGCTCCTACAATGAGCAGTTCTTC. It encodes CASSLVRSSYNEQFF.

J is TRBJ2-7 and V is TRBV6-1; weak D call: TRBD1 (6 bases). CDR1 and CDR2 (germline): MNHNS, SASEGT. Between the trimmed V and J ends, which lost 8 bases and 2 bases, there was a span of 16 bases. The CDR3 runs 14 residues. This chain's CDR3 is CASFDQGSPYEQYF. For the CDR3, the DNA is TGTGCCAGCTTCGACCAGGGGTCCCCCTACGAGCAGTACTTC.

V gene TRBV7-9 combines with J gene TRBJ2-4; D possibly uses TRBD1 or TRBD2 (5 bases each). The DNA end lines up better with TRBJ2-7; the J call may be wrong. CDR3 length: 15 residues. Germline V gives CDR1 SEHNR, CDR2 FQNEAQ (reference sequence). CDR3 nucleotide sequence: TGTGCCAGCAGCTCGACCGGGGCCGCCGCCTACGAGCAGTACTTC. Its protein is CASSSTGAAAYEQYF.

This chain connects TRBV11-1 to TRBJ2-1; TRBD2 aligns across 10 bases. This CDR3 region has 15 residues. V shed 5 bases, J shed 8 bases, and the junction held 9 bases outside the gene matches. From germline, CDR1 is SGHAT and CDR2 FQDESV (reference sequence). The CDR3 here is CASSANSGRYDEQFF. CDR3 nucleotides: TGTGCCAGCAGCGCAAATAGCGGGAGGTACGATGAGCAGTTCTTC.

This clonotype was seen only a few times. V is TRBV4-2 and J is TRBJ2-7; D unclear. The CDR3 is 14 residues long. Trimming stripped 8 bases from V and 5 bases from J, with 19 bases between. Per the germline V gene, CDR1 is LGHNA and CDR2 is YNFKEQ. The CDR3 DNA follows: TGTGCCAGCGCCGCGTCCCGGGCAGAGGACGAGCAGTACTTC. It translates to CASAASRAEDEQYF.

In this sample, this clonotype turned up a few times. The rearrangement uses TRBV20-1 and TRBJ2-1; a possible D gene is TRBD2 (5 bases). Germline CDR1 reads DFQATT; CDR2 reads SNEGSKA (reference sequence). The CDR3 runs 12 residues. Trimming stripped 6 bases from V and 10 bases from J, with 16 bases between. CDR3 sequence reads: CSAQSGDREQFF. In DNA form, the CDR3 reads TGCAGTGCCCAGAGCGGTGACCGAGAGCAGTTCTTC.

V and J are TRBV27 and TRBJ1-6; no clear D. CDR1 is MNHEY, CDR2 SMNVEV, per germline (reference sequence). This CDR3 has 13 residues. Trimming removed 4 bases from V and 2 bases from J, with 3 bases in between. The chain's CDR3 is CASSWTYNSPLHF. The DNA of the CDR3 is TGTGCCAGCAGTTGGACCTATAATTCACCCCTCCACTTT.

Comments on this clonotype: A read error may account for a junction end that differs from germline. This sequence joins TRBV9 and TRBJ2-4, with a weak D call TRBD2 (6 bases). The length of the CDR3 is 14 residues. Germline V gene sequence: CDR1 SGDLS, CDR2 YYNGEE. The DNA for the CDR3 is TGTGCCGGCAGCCGGGACTCCGTGGAAAACATTCAGTACTTC. Protein sequence: CAGSRDSVENIQYF.

The chain combines TRBV12-3 or TRBV12-4 with TRBJ1-2; no clear D gene. The CDR3 is made up of 13 amino acids. V gave up 7 bases and J gave up 1 base, with 10 bases separating them. CDR3 sequence: CASTPKLNYGYTF. The DNA of the CDR3 is TGTGCCAGCACCCCAAAGCTTAACTATGGCTACACCTTC.